What follows are 4 T cell receptor beta chains derived from one specimen sequenced in a study of naive and memory T cell subsets. An equimolar mix of two oligonucleotides served as the beta constant-region primer for TRBC1 and TRBC2. Four rounds of PCR amplified the ligated cDNA using nested alpha and beta constant-region primers plus SP2. TCRdb itself ran the UMI-ligation and nested PCR reads through MiXCR, one entry per CDR3 protein. The data contain some 80,000 distinct CDR3 sequences, roughly 9.3% of them singletons. Sequenced material: naive CD8+ T cells from blood. These receptors originate from a human donor in good health.

Ten or more counts support this clonotype. The chain links TRBV11-1 to TRBJ2-3; TRBD2 matches at 12 bases. V lost 5 bases and J lost 2; bases outside the gene matches: 5. CDR1 is SGHAT, CDR2 FQDESV, per germline (reference sequence). The CDR3 is 16 residues long. The CDR3 nucleotides are TGTGCCAGCAGCCCCGGACTAGCGGGGTACACAGATACGCAGTATTTT. Its translation is CASSPGLAGYTDTQYF.

This clonotype was seen many times. J is TRBJ2-1 and V is TRBV6-2 or TRBV6-3, with TRBD1 as a possible D gene (5 bases). Germline CDR1 reads MNHEY; CDR2 reads SVGEGT. The CDR3 sequence is 18 residues long. Trimming took 5 bases from V and 9 from J, leaving 29 bases between them. The CDR3 here is CASSQTDKLVSRAAEQFF. In DNA, the CDR3 is TGTGCCAGCAGTCAGACGGACAAACTGGTCTCCCGCGCAGCTGAGCAGTTCTTC.

This clonotype has ten or more counts. J is TRBJ2-1 and V is TRBV29-1; 9 bases align to TRBD2. The CDR3 is 13 amino acids. Germline V gives CDR1 SQVTM, CDR2 ANQGSEA. Unmatched junction bases numbered 8, after V lost 7 bases and J lost 7 bases. CDR3 in amino acids: CSGAGGSRNEQFF. For the CDR3, the DNA is TGCAGCGGAGCGGGAGGAAGTCGGAATGAGCAGTTCTTC.

Only a few counts were recorded for this clonotype. The V gene is TRBV6-5, the J gene TRBJ2-7; a possible D gene is TRBD2 (5 bases). The CDR3 contains 16 residues. CDR1 and CDR2 (germline): MNHEY, SVGAGI. The V end was cut by 2 bases, the J end by 2 bases, with 16 bases between. The CDR3 DNA sequence: TGTGCCAGCAGTTACGACGAGCCGGGGTCTACCTACGAGCAGTACTTC. The encoded protein is CASSYDEPGSTYEQYF.